The rows below give T cell receptor beta chains drawn from one sample of a study of circulating and synovial CD4+ cells in juvenile arthritis. Profiled with immunoSEQ multiplex PCR; TCRdb holds only in-frame clones, not every one. The sample consists of about 3,800 clones, 83% of them appearing once. The sequencing sample was made of CD4+ T cells from synovial fluid. Receptor source: a human donor with juvenile idiopathic arthritis. Both conserved end residues are part of each CDR3. D genes are given only for firm matches. Part of the rows lack a size; the others show once, few, many or a class for expanded clones.

>TRBV7-8|once|TRBD2|TRBJ2-6
CASSLAGGPGANVLTF
TGTGCCAGCAGCTTAGCGGGAGGGCCTGGGGCCAACGTCCTGACTTTC
>TRBV10-3|NA|NA|TRBJ2-1
CAISEFWELGNEQFF
TGTGCCATCAGTGAGTTCTGGGAGTTAGGCAATGAGCAGTTCTTC
>TRBV6-1|NA|TRBD1|TRBJ1-5
CASSKDRGRQPQHF
TGTGCCAGCAGTAAAGACAGGGGGCGGCAGCCCCAGCATTTT
>TRBV6-7|NA|NA|TRBJ2-1
CASSYYPPERSSYNEQFF
TGTGCCAGCAGTTACTACCCACCAGAGCGGAGCTCCTACAATGAGCAGTTCTTC
>TRBV2|NA|NA|TRBJ1-6
CASSERTEDNSPLHF
TGTGCCAGCAGTGAAAGGACTGAGGATAATTCCCCCCTCCACTTT
>TRBV18|NA|TRBD2|TRBJ2-3
CASSSGLVSGSTDTQYF
TGTGCCAGCTCATCAGGACTAGTGAGTGGGAGCACAGATACGCAGTATTTT
>TRBV19|NA|NA|TRBJ2-3
CATSRPGTDTQYF
TGTGCCACCTCAAGACCAGGAACAGATACGCAGTATTTT
>TRBV19|once|NA|TRBJ2-1
CATPPPRGNEQFF
TGTGCCACCCCCCCGCCTCGGGGGAATGAGCAGTTCTTC
>TRBV9|NA|NA|TRBJ1-6
CASSVAPRDNSPLHF
TGTGCCAGCAGCGTAGCACCCAGGGATAATTCCCCCCTCCACTTT
>TRBV5-1|NA|TRBD1|TRBJ1-6
CASSSGGGQGDSPLHF
TGCGCCAGCAGCTCGGGAGGGGGACAGGGAGATTCCCCCCTCCACTTT
>TRBV18|NA|TRBD2|TRBJ2-7
CASSQTSGSSEQYF
TGTGCCAGCTCACAGACTAGCGGGAGCTCCGAGCAGTACTTC
>TRBV28|NA|NA|TRBJ2-7
CASSQSTGNYEQYF
TGTGCCAGCAGTCAAAGTACAGGGAACTACGAGCAGTACTTC
>TRBV28|NA|NA|TRBJ1-1
CASSFIRARRSTEAFF
TGTGCCAGCAGTTTTATTAGGGCTAGGAGGAGCACTGAAGCTTTCTTT
>TRBV7-9|NA|TRBD1|TRBJ1-4
CASSLGGTGFGYEKLFF
TGTGCCAGCAGCTTAGGAGGGACAGGGTTTGGATATGAAAAACTGTTTTTT
>TRBV28|NA|NA|TRBJ1-1
CASSLTGRAEAFF
TGTGCCAGCAGTTTAACAGGGCGGGCTGAAGCTTTCTTT
>TRBV19|few|TRBD1|TRBJ1-5
CASSRDRDQPQHF
TGTGCCAGTAGTCGCGACAGGGATCAGCCCCAGCATTTT
>TRBV7-9|few|NA|TRBJ2-1
CASSLVSGLVNEQFF
TGTGCCAGCAGCTTAGTTTCGGGACTCGTCAATGAGCAGTTCTTC
>TRBV10-3|NA|NA|TRBJ2-7
CASSGTYEQYF
TGTGCCTCCTCCGGGACCTACGAGCAGTACTTC
>TRBV27|NA|TRBD1|TRBJ2-7
CASSLTGGRYEQYF
TGTGCCAGCAGTTTGACAGGGGGCAGATACGAGCAGTACTTC
>TRBV19|NA|TRBD1|TRBJ1-1
CASSPRQGRDTEAFF
TGTGCCAGTAGTCCTCGACAGGGGAGGGATACTGAAGCTTTCTTT
>TRBV21-1|NA|NA|TRBJ1-1
CASSREGGDNTEAFF
TGTGCCAGCAGCCGCGAGGGGGGGGACAACACTGAAGCTTTCTTT
>TRBV5-1|NA|TRBD1|TRBJ1-1
CASIPEPGGGGYTEAFF
TGCGCCAGCATCCCGGAACCAGGGGGCGGTGGGTACACTGAAGCTTTCTTT
>TRBV10-3|NA|TRBD1|TRBJ2-7
CAISDRGQGFEQYF
TGTGCCATCAGTGATAGGGGACAGGGGTTCGAGCAGTACTTC
>TRBV18|NA|NA|TRBJ1-4
CASSPKMWATTNEKLFF
TGTGCCAGCTCACCGAAGATGTGGGCTACAACTAATGAAAAACTGTTTTTT